The 15 T cell receptor beta chains in this list originate from one sample, sequenced in a study of cytomegalovirus exposure and HLA in healthy donors. 60 Vbeta and 13 Jbeta primers were used in PCR. TCRdb's copy holds only in-frame clones and misses some; the assay was immunoSEQ multiplex PCR. Among over 150,000 clones listed, more than 75% were seen once. Material: PBMCs. These receptors were obtained from a girl less than two years old in good health and CMV-seronegative.

The V and J genes are TRBV30 and TRBJ1-1; 9 bases fit TRBD1. The V gene's germline CDR1 is GTSNPN and CDR2 SVGIG (reference sequence). The CDR3 runs to 14 residues. Unmatched junction bases numbered 12, after V lost 0 bases and J lost 13 bases. Written as DNA, the CDR3 is TGTGCCTGGAGTGTACCTGGTGGGGACAGGGTGGATTTCTTT. Translated: CAWSVPGGDRVDFF.

To note about this clone: The junction does not match germline at one end; this may be a read error. The V gene is TRBV7-9, the J gene TRBJ2-2; TRBD2 matches 10 bases. Looked up from germline, CDR1 is SEHNR and CDR2 is FQNEAQ (reference sequence). This CDR3 region has 16 residues. CDR3 sequence reads: CSSSPPSGRAAGELFF. CDR3 bases: TGTTCCAGCAGCCCACCGAGCGGGAGGGCGGCCGGGGAGCTGTTTTTT.

V and J are TRBV5-6 and TRBJ2-2; no firm D call. Trimming left V 3 bases short and J 3 bases short, with 12 bases between. This CDR3 is 15 amino acids long. Germline CDR1 and CDR2: SGHDT and YYEEEE. The CDR3 region is CASSSWQVDTGELFF. The CDR3 DNA follows: TGTGCCAGCAGCTCCTGGCAGGTCGACACCGGGGAGCTGTTTTTT.

The chain is built from TRBV2 and TRBJ2-7; 10 nucleotides line up with TRBD2. The CDR3 contains 13 residues. Germline trimming cut 8 bases from V and 2 bases from J; bases unmatched to any gene: 3. Germline values: CDR1 SNHLY, CDR2 FYNNEI. The CDR3 is CASRLAGAYEQYF. CDR3 coding DNA: TGTGCCAGCCGGCTAGCGGGGGCCTACGAGCAGTACTTC.

The chain carries TRBV9 and TRBJ2-2, with TRBD1 matching 7 bases. Germline V gene lookup returns CDR1 SGDLS and CDR2 YYNGEE. The CDR3 contains 17 residues. J was trimmed by 2 bases and V by 5 bases; bases with no gene match: 12. CDR3 loop: CASSDRVLQPNTGELFF. CDR3 nucleotide sequence: TGTGCCAGCAGTGACAGGGTACTCCAACCTAACACCGGGGAGCTGTTTTTT. The whole variable domain, remainder taken from reference TRBV9 and TRBJ2-2, is DSGVTQTPKHLITATGQRVTLRCSPRSGDLSVYWYQQSLDQGLQFLIQYYNGEERAKGNILERFSAQQFPDLHSELNLSSLELGDSALYFCASSDRVLQPNTGELFFGEGSRLTVL.

V is TRBV5-1 and J is TRBJ2-1; 9 nucleotides line up with TRBD1. The CDR3 extends over 15 amino acids. V was clipped by 4 bases and J by 7 bases; unmatched bases: 9. Germline assignment: CDR1 SGHRS and CDR2 YFSETQ. The DNA for the CDR3 is TGCGCCAGCAGCCTTCGCCTAGGACAGGGGAATGAGCAGTTCTTC. Protein: CASSLRLGQGNEQFF.

The chain recombines TRBV4-3 with TRBJ2-1, with 16 bases matching TRBD2. V was pared by 4 bases and J by 7 bases, with 7 bases of the junction left unmatched. This CDR3 spans 17 amino acids. CDR1 and CDR2 (germline): LGHNA, YSLEER. The CDR3 protein is CASSPGTSGRARNEQFF. CDR3 sequence (DNA): TGCGCCAGCAGCCCCGGGACTAGCGGGAGGGCCAGGAATGAGCAGTTCTTC.

The chain couples TRBV29-1 to TRBJ2-5; 8 bases agree with TRBD1. Germline V gene data show CDR1 as SQVTM and CDR2 as ANQGSEA. The CDR3 has 15 residues. V shed 2 bases, J shed 0 bases, and the junction held 5 bases outside the gene matches. CDR3 coding DNA: TGCAGCGTTGAAAGGGGACAGGTGTACCAAGAGACCCAGTACTTC. It codes for CSVERGQVYQETQYF. Combining the CDR3 with reference TRBV29-1 and TRBJ2-5 gives the whole variable domain SAVISQKPSRDICQRGTSLTIQCQVDSQVTMMFWYRQQPGQSLTLIATANQGSEATYESGFVIDKFPISRPNLTFSTLTVSNMSPEDSSIYLCSVERGQVYQETQYFGPGTRLLVL.

V gene TRBV7-6 combines with J gene TRBJ1-3; TRBD1 matches at 7 bases. Germline-derived CDR1 and CDR2 are SGHVS and FNYEAQ. The trim removed 5 bases at V and 3 bases at J, leaving 4 bases unmatched. CDR3 size: 14 residues. As DNA, the CDR3 is TGTGCCAGCAGCCCAGGGGGGAATGGAAACACCATATATTTT. Protein sequence: CASSPGGNGNTIYF.

The CDR3 sequence: CASSVGTSETYEQYF. CDR3 DNA: TGTGCCAGCAGCGTAGGGACTAGCGAAACCTACGAGCAGTACTTC. V is TRBV9 and J is TRBJ2-7, with 9 bases fitting TRBD2. Germline assignment: CDR1 SGDLS and CDR2 YYNGEE. V lost 0 bases and J lost 2; bases outside the gene matches: 3. This CDR3 region has 15 residues.

This clone was observed a few times. This chain links TRBV5-8 with TRBJ2-1; 8 bases line up with TRBD1. Trimming at V came to 4 bases and at J to 7 bases, leaving 7 bases not matched to a gene. CDR1 SGHTS and CDR2 YDEGEE come from the germline V gene. The CDR3 is 14 residues long. The CDR3 spells CASSPRTGWNEQFF. The CDR3, as DNA: TGTGCCAGCAGCCCACGGACAGGGTGGAATGAGCAGTTCTTC.

The chain couples TRBV6-1 to TRBJ1-2; D ambiguous. CDR1 MNHNS and CDR2 SASEGT come from the germline V gene. The CDR3 has 12 amino acids. V dropped 8 bases and J dropped 5 bases, with 12 bases sitting between them. The DNA for the CDR3 is TGTGCCAGCGCCGGGTCAAATTATGGCTACACCTTC. Amino acid sequence: CASAGSNYGYTF.

CDR3 sequence: CASSVIGTGSPNEQFF. CDR3 nucleotide sequence: TGCGCCAGTAGCGTTATAGGGACAGGGTCTCCAAATGAGCAGTTCTTC. The chain couples TRBV5-1 to TRBJ2-1, with 9 bases identical to TRBD1. V shed 8 bases and J 7 bases; nucleotides not matched to a gene: 16. The V gene's germline CDR1 is SGHRS and CDR2 YFSETQ. The CDR3 is 16 residues long.

This clone was detected only once. This chain joins TRBV5-1 and TRBJ2-5, with a tentative D call TRBD2 (5 bases). The CDR3 is made up of 11 amino acids. V was shortened by 6 bases and J by 7 bases, with 10 bases between the two germline ends. Germline CDR1 reads SGHRS; CDR2 reads YFSETQ. CDR3 loop: CASINGVTQYF. Written as DNA, the CDR3 is TGCGCCAGCATAAACGGGGTGACCCAGTACTTC.

The rearrangement links TRBV6-1 to TRBJ2-1, with D perhaps matching TRBD1 (6 bases). The V end was cut by 8 bases, the J end by 4 bases, with 12 bases between. This CDR3 comprises 13 residues. Per germline, CDR1 MNHNS and CDR2 SASEGT. The CDR3 DNA reads TGTGCCAGCCGGGCAGGGGTATACAATGAGCAGTTCTTC. Translated: CASRAGVYNEQFF.